Listed here is a single T cell receptor beta chain. Antigen: not known. Primers: 60 Vbeta forward and 13 Jbeta reverse. In the original analysis: About 10 million of some 80 million unique TCR beta chains were shared, per a later count. Repertoires were generated with immunoSEQ multiplex PCR, while TCRdb's copy carries only in-frame clones and drops some. Clonal size and the V and J genes are those of that table, whereas D and trimming came from the DNA. The sample carries roughly 100,000 clones, 75% to 80% recorded once. V lost 0 bases to trimming and J lost 2 bases; unmatched junction nucleotides: 8. The germline CDR1 and CDR2 sequences are SGHTA and FQGNSA. This CDR3 has 18 amino acids. This sample was taken from a study of cytomegalovirus exposure and HLA in healthy donors. About the research overall: Out of 170 million or so T cells, an earlier analysis found more than 95 million unique TCR beta sequences in total. Within an early data release were roughly 90 million unique TCRs drawn from HLA-typed donors.

Study observations and caveats: An analysis was carried out at a later point. It showed that HLA-associated TCR beta chains were more clonally expanded than equally common non-associated chains.

The receptor's source is a man in his 60s in good health and CMV-seropositive. Sequenced: PBMCs. The V and J genes are TRBV7-2 and TRBJ2-5; 11 bases fit TRBD2. CDR3 sequence: CASSLAYATSGEQETQYF. The DNA for the CDR3 is TGTGCCAGCAGCTTAGCGTATGCGACTAGCGGGGAACAAGAGACCCAGTACTTC.